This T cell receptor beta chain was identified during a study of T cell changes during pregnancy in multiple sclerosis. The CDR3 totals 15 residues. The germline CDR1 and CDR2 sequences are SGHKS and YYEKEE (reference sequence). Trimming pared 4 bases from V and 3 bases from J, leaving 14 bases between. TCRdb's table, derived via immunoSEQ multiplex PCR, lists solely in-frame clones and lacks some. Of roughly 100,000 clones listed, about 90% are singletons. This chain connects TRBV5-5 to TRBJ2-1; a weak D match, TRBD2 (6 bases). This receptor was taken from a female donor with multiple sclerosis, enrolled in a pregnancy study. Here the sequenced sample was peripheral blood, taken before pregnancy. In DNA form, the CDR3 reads TGTGCCAGCAGCGACAAAGTTAGCGGCTACAATGAGCAGTTCTTC. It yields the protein CASSDKVSGYNEQFF.